Below, one T cell receptor (beta chain) is given with its context. The antigen remains unidentified. This specimen comes from a study of T-cell reconstitution after alpha-beta-depleted transplantation in children. Germline trimming cut 6 bases from V and 3 bases from J; bases unmatched to any gene: 17. This CDR3 contains 17 residues. Germline lookup yields CDR1 DFQATT and CDR2 SNEGSKA (reference sequence). Whole-study results and caveats: Hyperexpanded clones declined; after one year, newly produced T cells mostly supplied diversity. Reported findings indicate that, about two months after transplant, alpha-beta T cells came from several hundred expanded clones, which were derived from non-depleted graft cells.

Preparation of the TCRbeta library involved a method that used unique molecular identifiers. TCRdb re-analysed the PCR reads in MiXCR, keeping a single row per CDR3 protein. This sample has 600,000 to 800,000 distinct CDR3 sequences, with 13% found just once. The clonotype comes from a girl aged 2-10 years with congenital amegakaryocytic thrombocytopenia, due to receive a stem cell transplant. The chain employs TRBV20-1 and TRBJ2-3; 8 nucleotides line up with TRBD1. Sequencing was performed on PBMCs, taken before TCRalphabeta/CD19-depleted stem cell transplant. The CDR3 bases are TGCAGTGCCCAGGGTACAGGTGGTCGACAGGGGACAGATACGCAGTATTTT. Translation gives CSAQGTGGRQGTDTQYF.